The entry below gives a single TCR beta chain sequence along with its context. This clonotype was observed many times. It lacks a known antigen. There are no base qualities to consult, and no much larger clone falls within one base. Donors were a few dozen systemically healthy Caucasian individuals from Russia aged 6 to 90 years. Each donor gave about 11 milliliters of peripheral blood, drawn into EDTA-treated Vacutainer tubes. Ficoll-Paque density-gradient centrifugation was used to isolate PBMCs, with at least 7 million per sample. Total RNA, at least 5 micrograms per sample, was extracted from PBMCs with Trizol reagent. For every donor, flow cytometry on a PBMC aliquot measured the percentage of naive CD45RAhigh/CD27high T cells. From the germline V gene, CDR1 is SQVTM and CDR2 is ANQGSEA. Including the terminal cysteine and phenylalanine, the CDR3 comprises 13 residues. The only DNA kept is the CDR3, 39 bases in frame from the first base. The trim is 6 bases for V and 1 base for J, with a gap of 10 bases between the germline ends.

Preparation of the library involved 5' RACE. Sequencing was performed on an Illumina HiSeq 2500. The second PCR ran for about 7 to 11 cycles and used a J-beta primer mix along with a sample-barcoded 5' primer. A unique molecular identifier was introduced onto each TCR beta cDNA molecule by a template-switch 5' adaptor carrying 12 random nucleotides. Each sample yielded at least 3 million CDR3-containing paired-end reads. First-strand cDNA synthesis was performed from all RNA using the Mint cDNA synthesis kit, with priming by a TRBC-specific oligonucleotide. Following uracil-DNA glycosylase treatment, a first 18-cycle PCR with universal primers M1SS and BC2_uni_R was performed on all cDNA. As for the original processing: Normalization of each sample was performed by random selection of 1 million high-quality reads, each carrying a distinct molecular identifier. Reads sharing molecular identifiers were discarded rather than binned into consensus sequences. MiTCR, run with a Q25 quality threshold and the strictest error-elimination algorithm, handled CDR3 identification, clonotype clustering and error correction. Lower-bound total TCR beta diversity was estimated with a nonparametric unseen species model using Euler transformation. TCRdb reprocessing: public reads trimmed at Q25 with fastp, clones called with MiXCR, in-frame beta chains kept. Records with the same CDR3 protein are collapsed into one entry carrying the most frequent genes and DNA. V and J calls and clone size were set by TCRdb, not the authors. This sample has 700,000 or so distinct CDR3 sequences in its table, and 22% of those were observed once. The top ten clonotypes cover 22% of the sample.

The sample belongs to a study of blood T cells in healthy people across ages (dated by TCRdb to between 2015 and 2017). Notes on the research overall: In model experiments, template switching captured about one uniquely barcoded TCR beta cDNA molecule for every two T cells. The donors were divided into four age groups: young (average 16 years), middle-aged (roughly 40), aged (approximately 62) and long-lived (nearly 85). The study analyzed two additional independent replicas of 1 million unique cDNA reads from the same blood draw for two donors, one aged 18 to 30 and one aged 80 or older. To track age-related changes in TCR beta repertoire diversity, the study relied on deep sequencing normalized with unique cDNA molecular identifiers. To avoid experimental bias, donors of different ages were distributed randomly across sequencing lanes.

The investigation overall reported the following: A strong correlation was found between observed TCR beta diversity and the percentage of naive T cells measured by flow cytometry. Estimates of total diversity based on one million sequenced T cells were regarded as lower bounds and as underestimates. As age increased, observed TCR beta diversity per million T cells dropped in a roughly linear way, and a significant reduction was already evident by age 40. Compared with the aged group, the long-lived group had more naive CD4+ T cells, fewer expanded clones and increased TCR diversity, suggesting age selection. Because profiling used bulk unsorted PBMCs, naive and antigen-experienced compartments could not be compared conclusively. Donor CMV infection status was unknown, potentially confounding age-related changes in expanded clonotypes.

The source material was blood. The sequence came from a man in his 70s in good health. Rearrangement joined TRBV29-1 to TRBJ2-1; confidence is insufficient to name the D gene. The encoded CDR3 is CSVVAFSYNEQFF. The nucleotides are TGCAGCGTAGTGGCCTTTTCCTACAATGAGCAGTTCTTC.